This T cell receptor (beta chain) was captured in a study of control samples from healthy donors and cancer patients. The CDR3 contains 17 residues. Trimming left V 5 bases short and J 2 bases short, with 19 bases between. Germline assignment: CDR1 SGHNT and CDR2 YENEEA. The method was immunoSEQ multiplex PCR; TCRdb's version includes in-frame clones alone and lacks a portion of them. The profile shows some 130,000 clones, around 90% of them singletons. Sequenced input: blood. The chain couples TRBV11-3 to TRBJ2-1; D possibly corresponds to TRBD2 (6 bases). The source is a man in his late teens or twenties in good health. CDR3 in amino acids: CASSPYRLASTYNEQFF. CDR3 nucleotides: TGTGCCAGCAGCCCCTACCGTCTAGCGTCGACCTACAATGAGCAGTTCTTC.